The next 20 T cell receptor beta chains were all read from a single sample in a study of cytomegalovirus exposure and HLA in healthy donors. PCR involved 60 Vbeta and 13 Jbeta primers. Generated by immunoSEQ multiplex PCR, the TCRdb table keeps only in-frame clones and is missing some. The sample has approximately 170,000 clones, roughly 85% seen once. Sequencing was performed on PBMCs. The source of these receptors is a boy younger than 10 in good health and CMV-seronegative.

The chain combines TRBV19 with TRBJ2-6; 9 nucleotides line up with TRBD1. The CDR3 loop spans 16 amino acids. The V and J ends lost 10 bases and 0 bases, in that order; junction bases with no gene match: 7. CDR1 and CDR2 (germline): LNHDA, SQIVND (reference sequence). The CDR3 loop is CATSPGQGSGANVLTF. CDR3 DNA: TGTGCCACATCTCCGGGACAGGGCTCTGGGGCCAACGTCCTGACTTTC.

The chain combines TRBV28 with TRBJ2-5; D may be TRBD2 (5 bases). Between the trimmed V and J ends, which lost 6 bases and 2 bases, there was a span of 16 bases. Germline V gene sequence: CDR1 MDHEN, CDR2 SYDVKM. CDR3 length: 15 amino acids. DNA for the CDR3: TGTGCCAGCAGCCGACCGGGGATAGGGCAAGAGACCCAGTACTTC. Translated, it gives CASSRPGIGQETQYF.

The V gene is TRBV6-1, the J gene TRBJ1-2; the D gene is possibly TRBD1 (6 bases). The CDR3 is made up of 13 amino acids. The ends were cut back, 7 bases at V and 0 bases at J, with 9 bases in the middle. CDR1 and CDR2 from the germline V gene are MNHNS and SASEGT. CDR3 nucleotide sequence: TGTGCCAGCACCCGGACAGCTAACTATGGCTACACCTTC. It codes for CASTRTANYGYTF.

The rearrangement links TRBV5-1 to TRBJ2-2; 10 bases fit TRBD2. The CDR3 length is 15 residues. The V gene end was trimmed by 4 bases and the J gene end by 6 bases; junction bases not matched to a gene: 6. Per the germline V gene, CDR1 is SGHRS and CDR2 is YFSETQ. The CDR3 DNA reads TGCGCCAGCAGCGGAGCGGGAGGGGTCGCCGGGGAGCTGTTTTTT. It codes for CASSGAGGVAGELFF.

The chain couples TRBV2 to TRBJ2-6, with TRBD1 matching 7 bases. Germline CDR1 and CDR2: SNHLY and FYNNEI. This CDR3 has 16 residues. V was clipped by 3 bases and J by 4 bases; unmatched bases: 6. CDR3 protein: CASSEPTGVGANVLTF. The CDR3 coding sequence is TGTGCCAGCAGTGAGCCCACAGGGGTAGGGGCCAACGTCCTGACTTTC.

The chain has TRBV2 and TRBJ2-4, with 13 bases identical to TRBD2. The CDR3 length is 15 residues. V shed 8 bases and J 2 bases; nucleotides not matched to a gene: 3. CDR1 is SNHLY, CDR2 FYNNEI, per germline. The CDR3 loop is CASRGLAGPKNIQYF. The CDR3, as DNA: TGTGCCAGCCGGGGACTAGCGGGACCCAAAAACATTCAGTACTTC.

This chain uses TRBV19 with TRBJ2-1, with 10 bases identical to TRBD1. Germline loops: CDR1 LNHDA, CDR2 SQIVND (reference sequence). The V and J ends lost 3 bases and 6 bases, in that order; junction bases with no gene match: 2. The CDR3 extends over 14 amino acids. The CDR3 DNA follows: TGTGCCAGTAGTATTGGGACAGGGGTCAATGAGCAGTTCTTC. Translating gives CASSIGTGVNEQFF. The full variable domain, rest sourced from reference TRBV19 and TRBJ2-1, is DGGITQSPKYLFRKEGQNVTLSCEQNLNHDAMYWYRQDPGQGLRLIYYSQIVNDFQKGDIAEGYSVSREKKESFPLTVTSAQKNPTAFYLCASSIGTGVNEQFFGPGTRLTVL.

The CDR3 sequence is CASSPQGPTGNTIYF. The CDR3 DNA sequence: TGTGCCAGCTCACCACAGGGGCCCACTGGAAACACCATATATTTT. The chain combines TRBV18 with TRBJ1-3; perhaps TRBD1 as D (5 bases). Germline V gene data show CDR1 as KGHSH and CDR2 as LQKENI. V lost 1 base, J lost 2 bases, and 9 bases lay in between. The CDR3 consists of 15 residues.

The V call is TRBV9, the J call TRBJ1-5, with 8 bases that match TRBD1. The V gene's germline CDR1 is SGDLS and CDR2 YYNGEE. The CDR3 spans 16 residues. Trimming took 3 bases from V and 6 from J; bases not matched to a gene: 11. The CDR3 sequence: CASSAGTGGLGQPQHF. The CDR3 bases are TGTGCCAGCAGCGCCGGGACAGGAGGTTTGGGTCAGCCCCAGCATTTT.

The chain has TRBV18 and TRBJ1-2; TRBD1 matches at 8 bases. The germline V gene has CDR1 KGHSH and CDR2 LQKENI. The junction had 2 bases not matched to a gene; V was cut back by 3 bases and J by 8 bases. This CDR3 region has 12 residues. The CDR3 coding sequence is TGTGCCAGCTCACCGACAGGGGACGGCTACACCTTC. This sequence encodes CASSPTGDGYTF.

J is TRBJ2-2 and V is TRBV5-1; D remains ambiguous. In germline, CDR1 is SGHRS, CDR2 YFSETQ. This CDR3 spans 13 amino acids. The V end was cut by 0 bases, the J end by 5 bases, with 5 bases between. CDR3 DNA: TGCGCCAGCAGCTTGGCCTCGACCGGGGAGCTGTTTTTT. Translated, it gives CASSLASTGELFF.

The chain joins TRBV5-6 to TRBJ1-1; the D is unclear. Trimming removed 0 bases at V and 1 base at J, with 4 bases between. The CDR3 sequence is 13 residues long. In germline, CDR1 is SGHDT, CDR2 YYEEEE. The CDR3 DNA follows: TGTGCCAGCAGCTTGGGCGGGAACACTGAAGCTTTCTTT. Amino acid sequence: CASSLGGNTEAFF.

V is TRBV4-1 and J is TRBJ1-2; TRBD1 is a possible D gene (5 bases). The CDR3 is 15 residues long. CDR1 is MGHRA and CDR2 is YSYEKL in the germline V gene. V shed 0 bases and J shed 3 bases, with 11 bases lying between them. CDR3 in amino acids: CASSQDRTGDYGYTF. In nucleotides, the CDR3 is TGCGCCAGCAGCCAAGATAGGACGGGGGACTATGGCTACACCTTC.

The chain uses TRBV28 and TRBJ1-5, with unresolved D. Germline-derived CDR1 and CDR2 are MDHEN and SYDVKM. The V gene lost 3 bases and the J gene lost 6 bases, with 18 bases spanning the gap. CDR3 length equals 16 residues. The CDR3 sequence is CASSLFSFGVSQPQHF. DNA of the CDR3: TGTGCCAGCAGTTTGTTTTCATTCGGGGTCAGTCAGCCCCAGCATTTT.

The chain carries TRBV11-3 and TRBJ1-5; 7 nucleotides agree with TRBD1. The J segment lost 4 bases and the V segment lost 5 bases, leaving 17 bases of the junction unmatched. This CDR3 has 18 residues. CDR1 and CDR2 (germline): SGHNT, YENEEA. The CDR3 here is CASSPRGGSGTANQPQHF. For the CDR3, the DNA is TGTGCCAGCAGCCCACGGGGGGGTTCCGGGACAGCGAATCAGCCCCAGCATTTT.

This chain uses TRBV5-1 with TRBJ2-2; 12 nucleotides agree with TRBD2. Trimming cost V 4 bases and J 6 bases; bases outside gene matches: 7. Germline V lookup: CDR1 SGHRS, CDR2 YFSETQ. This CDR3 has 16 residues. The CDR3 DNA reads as TGCGCCAGCAGCCGCGCTAGCGGGAGGGAATCCGGGGAGCTGTTTTTT. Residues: CASSRASGRESGELFF.

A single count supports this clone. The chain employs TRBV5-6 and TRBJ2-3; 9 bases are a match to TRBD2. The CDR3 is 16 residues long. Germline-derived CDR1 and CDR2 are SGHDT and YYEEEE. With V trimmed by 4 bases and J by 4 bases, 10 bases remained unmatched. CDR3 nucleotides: TGTGCCAGCAGCACGACTAGCGGAAGGGCTCCAGATACGCAGTATTTT. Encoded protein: CASSTTSGRAPDTQYF.

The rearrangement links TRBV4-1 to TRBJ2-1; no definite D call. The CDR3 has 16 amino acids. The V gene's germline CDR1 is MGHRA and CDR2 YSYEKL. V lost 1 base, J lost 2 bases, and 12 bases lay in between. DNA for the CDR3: TGCGCCAGCAGCCAAGTGTGGCGGAAAACCTACAATGAGCAGTTCTTC. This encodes CASSQVWRKTYNEQFF.

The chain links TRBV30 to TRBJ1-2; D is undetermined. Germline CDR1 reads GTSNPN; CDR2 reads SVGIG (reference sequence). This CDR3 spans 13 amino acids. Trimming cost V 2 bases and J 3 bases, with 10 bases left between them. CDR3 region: CAWSQRVDYGYTF. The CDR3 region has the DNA TGTGCCTGGAGTCAGAGGGTTGACTATGGCTACACCTTC.

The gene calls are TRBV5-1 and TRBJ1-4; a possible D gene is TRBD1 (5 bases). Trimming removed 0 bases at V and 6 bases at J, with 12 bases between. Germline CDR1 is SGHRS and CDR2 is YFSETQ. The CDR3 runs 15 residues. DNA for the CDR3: TGCGCCAGCAGCTTGGCGGGGGATGAGGATGAAAAACTGTTTTTT. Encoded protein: CASSLAGDEDEKLFF.